The 23 T cell receptor beta chains listed next were all sequenced from one sample in a study of blood T cell repertoires in COVID-19. Profiled with immunoSEQ multiplex PCR; TCRdb holds only in-frame clones, not every one. The sample carries about 430,000 clones, approximately 90% recorded once. The material sequenced was peripheral blood. The receptors stem from a man aged 18 to 30 with COVID-19, enrolled during active disease.

As to this clone: The same CDR3 can be traced to other DNA sequences in this sample. The chain uses TRBV9 and TRBJ2-5; D remains unclear. This CDR3 comprises 14 residues. With 0 bases removed from V and 2 bases from J, the gap between germline ends came to 8 bases. CDR1 is SGDLS, CDR2 YYNGEE, per germline. This CDR3 is CASSVGLAQETQYF. Written as DNA, the CDR3 is TGTGCCAGCAGCGTAGGACTGGCGCAAGAGACCCAGTACTTC.

This chain uses TRBV2 with TRBJ1-2, with D perhaps matching TRBD1 (6 bases). Trimming left V 3 bases short and J 0 bases short, with 14 bases between. The germline V gene encodes CDR1 SNHLY and CDR2 FYNNEI. The CDR3 has 16 residues. For the CDR3, the DNA is TGTGCCAGCAGTGAGGGACACGCCTTAGCTAACTATGGCTACACCTTC. It encodes CASSEGHALANYGYTF.

The gene calls are TRBV7-6 and TRBJ1-5, with 7 nucleotides matching TRBD1. After removal of 5 bases from V and 6 bases from J, the junction contained 10 bases not matched to a gene. The CDR3 consists of 15 residues. Per germline, CDR1 SGHVS and CDR2 FNYEAQ. The CDR3 reads CASSPEGALSQPQHF. The CDR3 bases are TGTGCCAGCAGCCCAGAGGGGGCTTTGAGTCAGCCCCAGCATTTT.

This chain connects TRBV5-6 to TRBJ1-1; unclear D gene. CDR1 SGHDT and CDR2 YYEEEE come from the germline V gene. V lost 1 base and J lost 2, with 6 bases in between. This CDR3 has 13 amino acids. In nucleotides, the CDR3 is TGTGCCAGCAGCTTGAGAGTTAACACTGAAGCTTTCTTT. Translation gives CASSLRVNTEAFF.

The CDR3 sequence is CASSLDRVGGNTEAFF. The CDR3 nucleotides are TGTGCCAGCAGCTTAGATAGAGTAGGGGGGAACACTGAAGCTTTCTTT. The rearrangement joins TRBV11-2 to TRBJ1-1, with D possibly TRBD1 on 6 matching bases. The germline V gene has CDR1 SGHAT and CDR2 FQNNGV. The CDR3 consists of 16 residues. Trimming shortened V by 0 bases and J by 1 base, and 12 bases separated the two germline ends. Filled out from reference TRBV11-2 and TRBJ1-1, the complete variable domain reads EAGVAQSPRYKIIEKRQSVAFWCNPISGHATLYWYQQILGQGPKLLIQFQNNGVVDDSQLPKDRFSAERLKGVDSTLKIQPAKLEDSAVYLCASSLDRVGGNTEAFFGQGTRLTVV.

This chain joins TRBV7-2 and TRBJ2-7, with 8 positions matching TRBD2. The germline V gene has CDR1 SGHTA and CDR2 FQGNSA. V was clipped by 5 bases and J by 4 bases; unmatched bases: 7. The CDR3 sequence is 14 residues long. The CDR3 nucleotides are TGTGCCAGCAGCCTCGGGGGGGAGGGGTACGAGCAGTACTTC. Its protein is CASSLGGEGYEQYF.

A single count supports this clone. The rearrangement joins TRBV10-3 to TRBJ2-3, with a weak D call TRBD2 (6 bases). V lost 10 bases and J 6 bases, leaving 26 bases between the germline ends. Germline V gene sequence: CDR1 ENHRY, CDR2 SYGVKD. CDR3 size: 16 residues. The CDR3 nucleotides read TGTGCCACATTAGACAGTACCGGGACTTTGGGGGATACGCAGTATTTT. Translation gives CATLDSTGTLGDTQYF.

The genes are TRBV11-2 and TRBJ2-7, with TRBD2 identical over 12 bases. The CDR3 is made up of 14 amino acids. Per the germline V gene, CDR1 is SGHAT and CDR2 is FQNNGV. V lost 4 bases and J lost 7; bases outside the gene matches: 5. The CDR3 loop is CASSWTSGAGEQYF. As DNA, the CDR3 is TGTGCCAGCAGCTGGACTAGCGGGGCGGGAGAGCAGTACTTC.

The chain recombines TRBV9 with TRBJ1-2; no clear D gene. This CDR3 comprises 14 residues. Germline loops: CDR1 SGDLS, CDR2 YYNGEE. Trimming cost V 0 bases and J 2 bases, with 8 bases left between them. CDR3 sequence: CASSVAEVNYGYTF. The CDR3 DNA reads TGTGCCAGCAGCGTAGCGGAGGTGAACTATGGCTACACCTTC.

This chain links TRBV6-2 or TRBV6-3 with TRBJ2-3; no clear D. The CDR3 extends over 13 amino acids. With 1 base removed from V and 2 bases from J, the gap between germline ends came to 4 bases. The germline V gene has CDR1 MNHEY and CDR2 SVGEGT. The DNA of the CDR3 is TGTGCCAGCAGTTACTATAACACAGATACGCAGTATTTT. Its protein is CASSYYNTDTQYF.

This chain uses TRBV18 with TRBJ2-7; TRBD2 matches 8 bases. CDR1 is KGHSH, CDR2 LQKENI, per germline. Trimming cost V 1 base and J 2 bases; bases outside gene matches: 1. The length of the CDR3 is 14 residues. CDR3 loop: CASSPQRGPYEQYF. The CDR3 DNA reads TGTGCCAGCTCACCACAGCGGGGGCCCTACGAGCAGTACTTC.

This clone has a single count. This chain links TRBV9 with TRBJ2-1; 7 bases agree with TRBD2. J gave up 0 bases and V 3 bases, and 3 bases lay outside the gene matches. Germline V gives CDR1 SGDLS, CDR2 YYNGEE. The CDR3 spans 15 residues. CDR3 loop: CASSGGTTSYNEQFF. The DNA for the CDR3 is TGTGCCAGCAGCGGCGGGACTACCTCCTACAATGAGCAGTTCTTC.

The chain joins TRBV9 to TRBJ2-3; the match to TRBD2 covers 10 bases. CDR1 is SGDLS and CDR2 is YYNGEE in the germline V gene. V lost 2 bases, J lost 1 base, and 4 bases stayed unmatched. This CDR3 is 16 amino acids long. The CDR3 DNA reads TGTGCCAGCAGCGTTTTCAGCGGGGGGGGCACAGATACGCAGTATTTT. It translates to CASSVFSGGGTDTQYF.

V usage is TRBV13 and J usage is TRBJ2-7, with 10 bases matching TRBD2. CDR3 size: 14 residues. After removal of 4 bases from V and 3 bases from J, the junction contained 3 bases not matched to a gene. The germline CDR1 and CDR2 sequences are PRHDT and FYEKMQ (reference sequence). CDR3 sequence: CASSSWTSGYEQYF. In DNA form, the CDR3 reads TGTGCCAGCAGCTCATGGACTAGCGGCTACGAGCAGTACTTC. Filled out from reference TRBV13 and TRBJ2-7, the complete variable domain reads AAGVIQSPRHLIKEKRETATLKCYPIPRHDTVYWYQQGPGQDPQFLISFYEKMQSDKGSIPDRFSAQQFSDYHSELNMSSLELGDSALYFCASSSWTSGYEQYFGPGTRLTVT.

V gene TRBV5-4 combines with J gene TRBJ1-2, with no clear D. The CDR3 is 14 residues long. Germline CDR1 SGHNT, CDR2 YYREEE (reference sequence). The V end was cut by 4 bases, the J end by 0 bases, with 10 bases between. CDR3 nucleotide sequence: TGTGCCAGCAGCCTAGAGCCTACTAACTATGGCTACACCTTC. This encodes CASSLEPTNYGYTF.

The V call is TRBV7-9, the J call TRBJ1-6; 8 bases fit TRBD1. J gave up 8 bases and V 3 bases, and 9 bases lay outside the gene matches. This CDR3 comprises 16 residues. The germline gives CDR1 SEHNR, CDR2 FQNEAQ (reference sequence). CDR3 sequence reads: CASSLGAGGSDSPLHF. The DNA for the CDR3 is TGTGCCAGCAGCTTGGGTGCAGGGGGCTCGGATTCACCCCTCCACTTT.

The chain joins TRBV24-1 to TRBJ2-5; 8 bases agree with TRBD1. Germline V lookup: CDR1 KGHDR, CDR2 SFDVKD. Unmatched junction bases numbered 12, after V lost 3 bases and J lost 4 bases. The CDR3 runs to 17 residues. CDR3 DNA: TGTGCCACCAGTGATCCTGATAGGACAGGGTACCGAGAGACCCAGTACTTC. Amino acids: CATSDPDRTGYRETQYF.

This sequence joins TRBV11-3 and TRBJ2-1; 10 nucleotides agree with TRBD2. The germline CDR1 and CDR2 sequences are SGHNT and YENEEA. With 5 bases clipped from V and 2 bases from J, the junction kept 12 bases outside the gene matches. CDR3 length: 18 amino acids. CDR3 nucleotide sequence: TGTGCCAGCAGCACCGGGACTAGCGCCAGACTTACCTACAATGAGCAGTTCTTC. Its protein is CASSTGTSARLTYNEQFF.

This rearrangement joins TRBV2 to TRBJ2-4; 10 bases match TRBD2. The length of the CDR3 is 14 residues. V shed 10 bases, J shed 8 bases, and the junction held 11 bases outside the gene matches. Looked up from germline, CDR1 is SNHLY and CDR2 is FYNNEI. The chain's CDR3 is CATRPGLARDIQYF. CDR3 nucleotide sequence: TGTGCCACCAGGCCGGGACTAGCGAGGGACATTCAGTACTTC.

The chain employs TRBV13 and TRBJ2-7, with 14 bases lining up with TRBD2. Looked up from germline, CDR1 is PRHDT and CDR2 is FYEKMQ (reference sequence). Trimming cost V 5 bases and J 7 bases; bases outside gene matches: 7. The CDR3 totals 15 residues. CDR3 in amino acids: CASSPGTSGRLEQYF. The CDR3 DNA follows: TGTGCCAGCAGCCCGGGGACTAGCGGGAGATTGGAGCAGTACTTC.

The chain combines TRBV25-1 with TRBJ2-5; 8 nucleotides agree with TRBD2. CDR1 MGHDK and CDR2 SYGVNS come from the germline V gene. This CDR3 is 16 amino acids long. Losses at the gene ends were 4 bases for V and 5 bases for J; bases not matched to a gene: 12. For the CDR3, the DNA is TGTGCCAGCAGTGGGGCTGCGGGACTAGTGGGGGAGACCCAGTACTTC. This encodes CASSGAAGLVGETQYF.

The chain is built from TRBV10-3 and TRBJ2-2, with 7 bases that match TRBD2. V shed 8 bases, J shed 4 bases, and the junction held 4 bases outside the gene matches. Germline assignment: CDR1 ENHRY and CDR2 SYGVKD. The CDR3 sequence is 13 residues long. CDR3 protein: CAISGGGTGELFF. In nucleotides, the CDR3 is TGTGCCATCTCTGGGGGGGGCACCGGGGAGCTGTTTTTT.

The gene calls are TRBV5-1 and TRBJ2-5; possibly TRBD2 for D (7 bases). There are 14 residues in the CDR3. The V gene lost 3 bases and the J gene lost 1 base, with 10 bases spanning the gap. The germline V gene has CDR1 SGHRS and CDR2 YFSETQ. The CDR3 is CASSSRGLQETQYF. DNA of the CDR3: TGCGCCAGCAGCTCGCGGGGGCTCCAAGAGACCCAGTACTTC. The full variable domain, with the rest looked up from reference TRBV5-1 and TRBJ2-5, is KAGVTQTPRYLIKTRGQQVTLSCSPISGHRSVSWYQQTPGQGLQFLFEYFSETQRNKGNFPGRFSGRQFSNSRSEMNVSTLELGDSALYLCASSSRGLQETQYFGPGTRLLVL.